This is a list of T cell receptor beta chains from one sample in a study of regulatory T cells in long-lasting Graves disease. MiXCR, run by TCRdb on the multiplex PCR reads, gives a single entry per CDR3 protein. The data contain roughly 400,000 distinct CDR3 sequences, less than 25% of them singletons. Sequencing was performed on peripheral blood mononuclear cells (PBMCs), taken when the disease was refractory, from a patient treated with antithyroid drugs. The source of these receptors is a female donor with Graves disease. The CDR3 runs from the conserved cysteine through the conserved F or W. Each record gives: D gene, clone size, J gene, V gene, CDR3 DNA, CDR3 protein. A D gene is named only where the DNA matches it firmly. Expanded clones get a size class; other rows say once, few or many, or leave the size out.

.,many,TRBJ2-4,TRBV2,TGTGCCAGCAGTGAGACTTACGCGCGTTTAGCCAAAAACATTCAGTACTTC,CASSETYARLAKNIQYF
.,.,TRBJ1-1,TRBV7-2,TGCGCCAGCAGCCAAGGCCGACAGACTCAAACTGAAGCTTTCTTT,CASSQGRQTQTEAFF
.,many,TRBJ1-1,TRBV29-1,TGCAGCGTTGGGCAGGCCACCGGTGAAGCTTTCTTT,CSVGQATGEAFF
.,many,TRBJ2-2,TRBV28,TGTGCCAGCAGTCCGATCGACGAATATGACAACACCGGGGAGCTGTTTTTT,CASSPIDEYDNTGELFF
.,few,TRBJ2-7,TRBV12-3/TRBV12-4,TGTGCCAGCAGTCCAACATTTTCGGCCTACGAGCAGTACTTC,CASSPTFSAYEQYF
.,many,TRBJ1-1,TRBV3-1,TGTGCCAGCAGCCAAGATTGGGCAGGGAGCACTGAAGCTTTCTTT,CASSQDWAGSTEAFF
TRBD1,many,TRBJ1-1,TRBV7-9,TGTGCCAGCAGCTTAAACAGGGGCACTGAAGCTTTCTTT,CASSLNRGTEAFF
.,.,TRBJ1-6,TRBV6-2/TRBV6-3,TGTGCCAGCAGTTACTTGGAATTCGTTCGCTCACCCCTCCACTTT,CASSYLEFVRSPLHF
.,many,TRBJ2-5,TRBV18,TGTGCCAGCTCTGAGGCCCTGAAAGAGACCCAGTACTTC,CASSEALKETQYF
.,.,TRBJ2-5,TRBV29-1,TGCAGCCTCTGGGGGGGCGGAGAGACCCAGTACTTC,CSLWGGGETQYF
.,few,TRBJ2-2,TRBV3-1,TGTGCCAGCAGCACAGCCGGGACCCCCGGGGAGCTGTTTTTT,CASSTAGTPGELFF
TRBD1,once,TRBJ2-7,TRBV30,TGTGCCTGGAGTCCTATTGGTATGACAGGGTCCCACGAGCAGTACTTC,CAWSPIGMTGSHEQYF
.,.,TRBJ2-2,TRBV7-9,TGTGCCAGCAGCTTAGAACACACCGGGGAGCTGTTTTTT,CASSLEHTGELFF
TRBD1,many,TRBJ1-5,TRBV12-3/TRBV12-4,TGTGCCAGCAGTCTTGACAGGGGATATACTAATCAGCCCCAGCATTTT,CASSLDRGYTNQPQHF
.,many,TRBJ2-2,TRBV2,TGTGCCAGCAGTCAACAGGGAGTAAACACCGGGGAGCTGTTTTTT,CASSQQGVNTGELFF
TRBD1,.,TRBJ2-7,TRBV6-1,TGTGCCAGCAGTCTAACAGGGGGCGCAATCAACGAGCAGTACTTC,CASSLTGGAINEQYF
.,.,TRBJ1-3,TRBV4-1,TGCGCCAGCAGGAGCTCAGGTGGCGGGAGACCAGGGGAGCCTGGAAACACCATATATTTT,CASRSSGGGRPGEPGNTIYF
.,many,TRBJ1-2,TRBV10-3,TGTGCCATCAGTGAGTCTTCAGCAGTTTTTTCGAACTATGGCTACACCTTC,CAISESSAVFSNYGYTF
TRBD1,.,TRBJ1-1,TRBV7-2,TGTGCCAGCAGCTTACAGGGGGCCCTAGGCACTGAAGCTTTCTTT,CASSLQGALGTEAFF
TRBD2,many,TRBJ2-7,TRBV28,TGTGCCAGCAGAAATAGCGGGAGCTCCTACGAGCAGTACTTC,CASRNSGSSYEQYF
.,.,TRBJ1-1,TRBV10-3,TGTGCCAGTTCCCGACAGACTGATTTAACCACTGAAGCTTTCTTT,CASSRQTDLTTEAFF
.,many,TRBJ2-7,TRBV6-5,TGTGCCAGCAGTTACCCGACGAGTGGGAGCTACGAGCAGTACTTC,CASSYPTSGSYEQYF
.,.,TRBJ2-5,TRBV7-8,TGTGCCAGCAGCTTAGCGAATGGGGTAGAGACCCAGTACTTC,CASSLANGVETQYF
.,many,TRBJ1-4,TRBV5-6,TGTGCCAGCAGCCTTATCTCTGAAAAACTGTTTTTT,CASSLISEKLFF
.,.,TRBJ2-4,TRBV28,TGTGCCAGCAGTGAGACTCCTAGCTCTGTAAACATTCAGTACTTC,CASSETPSSVNIQYF
TRBD2,many,TRBJ2-7,TRBV2,TGTGCCAGCAGCGGACTAGCGGGAGCAATGTACTTC,CASSGLAGAMYF
.,.,TRBJ2-2,TRBV5-1,TGCGCCAGCAGCCCCAGTACCACGAACACCGGGGAGCTGTTTTTT,CASSPSTTNTGELFF
.,many,TRBJ2-7,TRBV20-1,TGCAGTGCTAGAGAAAGGGGTCGGGACTACGAGCAGTACTTC,CSARERGRDYEQYF
.,many,TRBJ2-6,TRBV28,TGTGCCAGCAGTTCCCCCGGGAGTCAACCTGGGGCCAACGTCCTGACTTTC,CASSSPGSQPGANVLTF
.,many,TRBJ1-4,TRBV30,TGTGCCTGGAGCCCACCGAATGAAAAACTGTTTTTT,CAWSPPNEKLFF
TRBD1,many,TRBJ2-7,TRBV7-2,TGTGCCAGCACGGACAGGGGGCTCTACGAGCAGTACTTC,CASTDRGLYEQYF
.,once,TRBJ2-7,TRBV3-2,TGTGCCAGCAGCCGGGACAGCAACTACTACGAGCAGTACTTC,CASSRDSNYYEQYF
.,many,TRBJ1-4,TRBV5-6,TGTGCCAGCAGCTCAACAGGGAGTGAAAAACTGTTTTTT,CASSSTGSEKLFF
TRBD1,.,TRBJ2-7,TRBV30,TGTGCCTGGAGTCAGCCGGGACAGAGTCGGTACGAGCAGTACTTC,CAWSQPGQSRYEQYF
TRBD1,many,TRBJ2-5,TRBV6-1,TGTGCCAGCAGTGACGGGACAGTTGAGACCCAGTACTTC,CASSDGTVETQYF
.,many,TRBJ1-1,TRBV6-5,TGTGCCAGCAGTTACGGACACATGAACACTGAAGCTTTCTTT,CASSYGHMNTEAFF
.,few,TRBJ2-2,TRBV30,TGTGCCTGGAAGGGTCGGTCGGCCCCCGGTACCGGGGAGCTGTTTTTT,CAWKGRSAPGTGELFF
TRBD2,many,TRBJ2-5,TRBV20-1,TGCAGTGCTAGAGGGACTAGCGGGGATTACCAAGAGACCCAGTACTTC,CSARGTSGDYQETQYF
.,few,TRBJ1-5,TRBV12-3/TRBV12-4,TGTGCCAGCAGTTTTCACGCCGGCGGTCCCAATCAGCCCCAGCATTTT,CASSFHAGGPNQPQHF
TRBD1,many,TRBJ1-2,TRBV28,TGTGCCAGCAGTTCCGGGGACAGGGGTAATGGCTACACCTTC,CASSSGDRGNGYTF
TRBD2,.,TRBJ2-5,TRBV10-2,TGCGCCAGCAGTCTAGCGGGAGTGTCTGGAGAGACCCAGTACTTC,CASSLAGVSGETQYF
.,many,TRBJ2-5,TRBV7-2,TGTGCCAGCAGCTCCCGGGGACAAGAGACCCAGTACTTC,CASSSRGQETQYF
.,many,TRBJ2-7,TRBV10-3,TGTGCCATCAGTGAGTCATGGGAGCAGTACTTC,CAISESWEQYF
TRBD1,many,TRBJ2-5,TRBV24-1,TGTGCCACCAGTGGTAAACGGGGCAGGGGGCGACAAGAGACCCAGTACTTC,CATSGKRGRGRQETQYF
.,.,TRBJ2-5,TRBV20-1,TGCAGTGCAACGACAGGCGAAGAGACCCAGTACTTC,CSATTGEETQYF
TRBD1,many,TRBJ1-5,TRBV6-5,TGTGCCAGCAGTTACTCAGGACAGGGTAGCAATCAGCCCCAGCATTTT,CASSYSGQGSNQPQHF
TRBD1,few,TRBJ1-1,TRBV7-9,TGTGCCAGCAGCATGTTCGGGACAGCCAACACTGAAGCTTTCTTT,CASSMFGTANTEAFF
TRBD2,.,TRBJ2-7,TRBV2,TGTGCCAGCAGCCAAGATGGGAGAACCGGGGGACTAAGCGGGGGACCAGACTCCTACGAGCAGTACTTC,CASSQDGRTGGLSGGPDSYEQYF
.,few,TRBJ2-7,TRBV20-1,TGCAGTGCTAGAGTACCCCTGGGGGAGCAGTACTTC,CSARVPLGEQYF
.,.,TRBJ2-1,TRBV12-3/TRBV12-4,TGTGCCAGCAGACAAGGGCGGATATCACATGAGCAGTTCTTC,CASRQGRISHEQFF